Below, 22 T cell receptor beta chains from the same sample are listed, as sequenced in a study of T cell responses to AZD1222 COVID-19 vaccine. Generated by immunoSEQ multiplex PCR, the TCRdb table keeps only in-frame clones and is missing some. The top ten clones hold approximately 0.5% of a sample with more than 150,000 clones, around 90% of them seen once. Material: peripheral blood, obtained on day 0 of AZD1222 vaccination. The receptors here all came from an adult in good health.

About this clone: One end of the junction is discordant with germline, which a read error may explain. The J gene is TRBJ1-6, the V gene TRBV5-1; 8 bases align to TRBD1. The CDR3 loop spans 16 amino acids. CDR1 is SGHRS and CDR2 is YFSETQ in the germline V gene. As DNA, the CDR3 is TGCGCCAGCAGTTTGGCCGGGACAGGAGATAATTCACCCCTCCACTTT. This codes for CASSLAGTGDNSPLHF.

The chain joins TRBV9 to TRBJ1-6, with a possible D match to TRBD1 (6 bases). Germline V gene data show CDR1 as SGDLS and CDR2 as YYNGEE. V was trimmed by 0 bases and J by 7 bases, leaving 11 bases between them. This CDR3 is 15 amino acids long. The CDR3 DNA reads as TGTGCCAGCAGCGTAGAGGGGGGGTGGAATTCACCCCTCCACTTT. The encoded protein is CASSVEGGWNSPLHF.

The CDR3 bases are TGTGCCTGGAGTAAGGGGCGGACTGCGGGCGCCGCCTACGAGCAGTACTTC. Amino acids: CAWSKGRTAGAAYEQYF. The gene calls are TRBV30 and TRBJ2-7; D might be TRBD1 or TRBD2, each matching 5 bases. Trimming removed 2 bases at V and 2 bases at J, with 22 bases between. CDR1 is GTSNPN, CDR2 SVGIG, per germline (reference sequence). The CDR3 has 17 amino acids.

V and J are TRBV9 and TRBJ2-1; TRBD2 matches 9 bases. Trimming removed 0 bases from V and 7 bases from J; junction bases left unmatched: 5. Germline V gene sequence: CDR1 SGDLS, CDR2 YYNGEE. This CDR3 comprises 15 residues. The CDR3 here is CASSVVAGGPNEQFF. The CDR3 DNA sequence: TGTGCCAGCAGCGTAGTCGCGGGAGGGCCGAATGAGCAGTTCTTC.

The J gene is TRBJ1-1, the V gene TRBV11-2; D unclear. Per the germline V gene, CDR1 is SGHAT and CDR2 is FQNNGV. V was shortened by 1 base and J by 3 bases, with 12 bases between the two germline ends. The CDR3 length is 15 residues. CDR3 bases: TGTGCCAGCAGCTTAGTTATAGTTGGATACACTGAAGCTTTCTTT. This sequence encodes CASSLVIVGYTEAFF. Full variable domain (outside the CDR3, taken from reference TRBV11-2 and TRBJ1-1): EAGVAQSPRYKIIEKRQSVAFWCNPISGHATLYWYQQILGQGPKLLIQFQNNGVVDDSQLPKDRFSAERLKGVDSTLKIQPAKLEDSAVYLCASSLVIVGYTEAFFGQGTRLTVV.

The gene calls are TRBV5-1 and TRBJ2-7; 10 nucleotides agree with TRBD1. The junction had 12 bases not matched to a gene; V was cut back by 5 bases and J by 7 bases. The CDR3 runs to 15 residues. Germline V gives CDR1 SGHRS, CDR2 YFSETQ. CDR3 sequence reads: CASRRRTGGEGEQYF. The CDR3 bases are TGCGCCAGCAGAAGACGGACAGGGGGTGAAGGGGAGCAGTACTTC.

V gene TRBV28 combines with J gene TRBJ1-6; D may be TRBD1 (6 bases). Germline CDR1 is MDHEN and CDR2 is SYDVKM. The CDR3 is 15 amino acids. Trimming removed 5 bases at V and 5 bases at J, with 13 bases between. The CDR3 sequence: CASSPPQGNNSPLHF. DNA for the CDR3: TGTGCCAGCAGTCCGCCTCAGGGGAATAATTCACCCCTCCACTTT. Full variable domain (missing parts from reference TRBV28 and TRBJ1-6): DVKVTQSSRYLVKRTGEKVFLECVQDMDHENMFWYRQDPGLGLRLIYFSYDVKMKEKGDIPEGYSVSREKKERFSLILESASTNQTSMYLCASSPPQGNNSPLHFGNGTRLTVT.

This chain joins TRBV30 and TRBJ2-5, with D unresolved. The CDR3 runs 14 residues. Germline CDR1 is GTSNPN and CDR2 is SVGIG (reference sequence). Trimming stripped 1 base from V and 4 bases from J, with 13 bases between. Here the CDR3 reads CAWSGALNTETQYF. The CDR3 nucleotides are TGTGCCTGGAGTGGAGCTTTAAATACAGAGACCCAGTACTTC.

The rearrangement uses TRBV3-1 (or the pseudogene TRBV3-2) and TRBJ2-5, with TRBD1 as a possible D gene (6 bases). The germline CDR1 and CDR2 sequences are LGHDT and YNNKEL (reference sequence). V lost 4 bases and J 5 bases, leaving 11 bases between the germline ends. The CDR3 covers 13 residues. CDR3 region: CASSPDSGETQYF. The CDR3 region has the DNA TGTGCCAGCAGCCCGGACAGTGGGGAGACCCAGTACTTC.

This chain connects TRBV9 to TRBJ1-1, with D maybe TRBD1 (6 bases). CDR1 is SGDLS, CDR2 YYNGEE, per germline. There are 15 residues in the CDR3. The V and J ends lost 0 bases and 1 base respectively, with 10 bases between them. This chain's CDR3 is CASSVGTAQNTEAFF. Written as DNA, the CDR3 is TGTGCCAGCAGCGTAGGGACAGCTCAGAACACTGAAGCTTTCTTT. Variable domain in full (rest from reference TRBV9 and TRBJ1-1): DSGVTQTPKHLITATGQRVTLRCSPRSGDLSVYWYQQSLDQGLQFLIQYYNGEERAKGNILERFSAQQFPDLHSELNLSSLELGDSALYFCASSVGTAQNTEAFFGQGTRLTVV.

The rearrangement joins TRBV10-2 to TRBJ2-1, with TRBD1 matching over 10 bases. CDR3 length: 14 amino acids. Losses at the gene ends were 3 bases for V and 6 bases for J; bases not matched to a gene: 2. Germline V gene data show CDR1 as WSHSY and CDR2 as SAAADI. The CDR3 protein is CASSEGQGGNEQFF. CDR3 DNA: TGCGCCAGCAGTGAAGGACAGGGGGGCAATGAGCAGTTCTTC.

CDR3 DNA: TGTGCCAGCAGTTACTCCGGGACTGCCGCCAATGAGCAGTTCTTC. This encodes CASSYSGTAANEQFF. The V and J genes are TRBV6-5 and TRBJ2-1; perhaps TRBD2 as D (6 bases). CDR1 and CDR2 from the germline V gene are MNHEY and SVGAGI. V dropped 0 bases and J dropped 6 bases, with 12 bases sitting between them. The CDR3 covers 15 residues.

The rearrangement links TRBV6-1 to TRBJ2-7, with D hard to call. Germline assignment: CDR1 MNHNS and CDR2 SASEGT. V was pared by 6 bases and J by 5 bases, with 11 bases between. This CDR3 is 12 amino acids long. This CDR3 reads CASSPLVHEQYF. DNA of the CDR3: TGTGCCAGCAGCCCCCTGGTCCACGAGCAGTACTTC.

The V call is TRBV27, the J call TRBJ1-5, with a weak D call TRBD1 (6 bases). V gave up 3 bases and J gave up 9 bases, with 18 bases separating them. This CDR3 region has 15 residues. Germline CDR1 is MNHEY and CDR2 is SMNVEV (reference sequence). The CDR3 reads CASSLFGQGTRPQHF. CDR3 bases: TGTGCCAGCAGTTTGTTCGGGCAGGGGACTCGGCCCCAGCATTTT.

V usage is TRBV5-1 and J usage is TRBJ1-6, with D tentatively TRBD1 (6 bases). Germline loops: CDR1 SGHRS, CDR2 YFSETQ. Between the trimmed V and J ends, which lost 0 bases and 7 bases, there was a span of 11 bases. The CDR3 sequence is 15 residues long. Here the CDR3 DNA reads TGCGCCAGCAGCTTGGGACAGGTTCTAAATTCACCCCTCCACTTT. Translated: CASSLGQVLNSPLHF.

CDR3 sequence (DNA): TGTGCCAGCAGGGACAGGGTTACCTACGAGCAGTACTTC. This gives the protein CASRDRVTYEQYF. The rearrangement joins TRBV27 to TRBJ2-7, with 8 bases that match TRBD1. The CDR3 loop spans 13 amino acids. V dropped 6 bases and J dropped 2; count of bases not matched to a gene: 3. Germline V CDR1 and CDR2: MNHEY, SMNVEV (reference sequence).

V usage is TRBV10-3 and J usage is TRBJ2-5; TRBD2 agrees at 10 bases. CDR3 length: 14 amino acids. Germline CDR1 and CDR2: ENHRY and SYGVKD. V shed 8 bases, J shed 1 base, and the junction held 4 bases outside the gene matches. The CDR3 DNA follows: TGTGCCATCGGTCCTAGCGGGGGCCAAGAGACCCAGTACTTC. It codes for CAIGPSGGQETQYF.

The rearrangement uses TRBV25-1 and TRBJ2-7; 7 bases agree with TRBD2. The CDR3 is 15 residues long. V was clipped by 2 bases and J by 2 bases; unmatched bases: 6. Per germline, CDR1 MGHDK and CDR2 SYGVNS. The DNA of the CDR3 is TGTGCCAGCAGTGAAGGGACCGGACTAGCCTACGAGCAGTACTTC. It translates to CASSEGTGLAYEQYF.

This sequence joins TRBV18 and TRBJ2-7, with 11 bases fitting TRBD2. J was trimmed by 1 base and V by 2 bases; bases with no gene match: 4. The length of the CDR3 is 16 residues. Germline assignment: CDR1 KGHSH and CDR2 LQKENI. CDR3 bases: TGTGCCAGCTCACCAATGCTAGCGGGAGGTTCCTACGAGCAGTACTTC. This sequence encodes CASSPMLAGGSYEQYF. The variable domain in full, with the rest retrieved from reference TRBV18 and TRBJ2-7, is NAGVMQNPRHLVRRRGQEARLRCSPMKGHSHVYWYRQLPEEGLKFMVYLQKENIIDESGMPKERFSAEFPKEGPSILRIQQVVRGDSAAYFCASSPMLAGGSYEQYFGPGTRLTVT.

In DNA, the CDR3 is TGTGCCAGCAGCAGGGAACTAGCGGAGACCGGGGAGCTGTTTTTT. It is translated as CASSRELAETGELFF. This chain uses TRBV5-4 with TRBJ2-2; TRBD2 agrees at 8 bases. The length of the CDR3 is 15 residues. V lost 4 bases and J lost 5; bases outside the gene matches: 7. Germline V CDR1 and CDR2: SGHNT, YYREEE (reference sequence).

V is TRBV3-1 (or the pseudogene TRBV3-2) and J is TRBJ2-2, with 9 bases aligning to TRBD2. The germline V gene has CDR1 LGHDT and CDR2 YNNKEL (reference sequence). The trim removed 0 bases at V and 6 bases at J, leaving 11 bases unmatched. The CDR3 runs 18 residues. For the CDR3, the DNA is TGTGCCAGCAGCCAAGAGCGGCAGCGGGGGGTTAAGGCCGGGGAGCTGTTTTTT. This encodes CASSQERQRGVKAGELFF.

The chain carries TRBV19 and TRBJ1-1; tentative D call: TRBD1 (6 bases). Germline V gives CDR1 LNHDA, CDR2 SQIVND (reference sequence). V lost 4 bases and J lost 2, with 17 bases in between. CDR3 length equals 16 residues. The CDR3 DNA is TGTGCCAGTAGTAACCCCCTAACAGGGATAAACACTGAAGCTTTCTTT. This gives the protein CASSNPLTGINTEAFF.